The 15 T cell receptor beta chains below all came from one sample that was sequenced in a study of T cells in Graves' hyperthyroidism and ophthalmopathy. TCR beta CDR3 region amplification was performed from RNA transcripts. When the TCR CDR3 underwent first-round RT-PCR, the HTBI primer set was used. TCRdb called the multiplex PCR reads again in MiXCR, with one record for every CDR3 protein. This table has under 550,000 distinct CDR3 sequences, approximately 13% appearing once. The sample consisted of blood. Source of these receptors: a woman between 18 and 29 years old with Graves' hyperthyroidism.

In DNA form, the CDR3 reads TGTGCCAGCAGCGTAGAAGGGACGTCGGTCGACTATGGCTACACCTTC. Protein: CASSVEGTSVDYGYTF. The gene calls are TRBV9 and TRBJ1-2; possible D gene TRBD1, 5 bases. The CDR3 has 16 residues. Germline V CDR1 and CDR2: SGDLS, YYNGEE. Trimming removed 0 bases from V and 3 bases from J, with 15 bases in between.

This clonotype was found many times. The chain uses TRBV28 and TRBJ1-2; weak D call: TRBD1 (6 bases). This CDR3 is 16 amino acids long. Germline V gene data show CDR1 as MDHEN and CDR2 as SYDVKM. V lost 2 bases, J lost 6 bases, and 19 bases lay in between. The CDR3 nucleotides are TGTGCCAGCAGTTTACTGCAGGGGTTGTCTCCGAATGGCTACACCTTC. Protein: CASSLLQGLSPNGYTF.

In its sample, this clonotype is medium-sized (0.01 to 0.1%). The CDR3: CASSFVSEEQFF. CDR3 DNA sequence: TGTGCCAGCAGCTTCGTTTCCGAGGAGCAGTTCTTC. V usage is TRBV11-2 and J usage is TRBJ2-1; no clear D gene. The CDR3 loop spans 12 amino acids. The germline V gene has CDR1 SGHAT and CDR2 FQNNGV. V was shortened by 3 bases and J by 10 bases, with 10 bases between the two germline ends. Full variable domain (outside the CDR3, taken from reference TRBV11-2 and TRBJ2-1): EAGVAQSPRYKIIEKRQSVAFWCNPISGHATLYWYQQILGQGPKLLIQFQNNGVVDDSQLPKDRFSAERLKGVDSTLKIQPAKLEDSAVYLCASSFVSEEQFFGPGTRLTVL.

This clonotype appeared a few times. The chain links TRBV7-2 to TRBJ1-1, with TRBD1 identical over 7 bases. The V gene end was trimmed by 4 bases and the J gene end by 3 bases; junction bases not matched to a gene: 8. The CDR3 covers 15 residues. Germline-derived CDR1 and CDR2 are SGHTA and FQGNSA. Written as DNA, the CDR3 is TGTGCCAGCAGCTCTTTCCCCACAGGGGACACTGAAGCTTTCTTT. Its translation: CASSSFPTGDTEAFF.

In this sample, this clonotype turned up many times. The CDR3: CASRGGEAFF. The CDR3 nucleotides are TGTGCCAGCAGAGGGGGTGAAGCTTTCTTT. The rearrangement uses TRBV6-2 or TRBV6-3 and TRBJ1-1; D is possibly TRBD1 (6 bases). The CDR3 runs to 10 residues. CDR1 MNHEY and CDR2 SVGEGT come from the germline V gene. Trimming took 6 bases from V and 7 from J, leaving 6 bases between them.

The table lists this clonotype with many counts. The V and J genes are TRBV28 and TRBJ2-7, with D possibly being TRBD1 (5 bases). Germline lookup yields CDR1 MDHEN and CDR2 SYDVKM. CDR3 length: 13 amino acids. V was pared by 3 bases and J by 4 bases, with 10 bases between. As DNA, the CDR3 is TGTGCCAGCAGTTTGGGCAGGGTGTACGAGCAGTACTTC. It codes for CASSLGRVYEQYF.

This clonotype was counted at least ten times. The chain combines TRBV28 with TRBJ1-4, with 9 positions matching TRBD1. CDR3 length: 14 amino acids. V shed 6 bases, J shed 5 bases, and the junction held 4 bases outside the gene matches. The germline CDR1 and CDR2 sequences are MDHEN and SYDVKM. The CDR3 bases are TGTGCCAGCAGCGGGACAGGGCGGAATGAAAAACTGTTTTTT. Amino acids: CASSGTGRNEKLFF. Supplemented by reference TRBV28 and TRBJ1-4, the full variable domain reads DVKVTQSSRYLVKRTGEKVFLECVQDMDHENMFWYRQDPGLGLRLIYFSYDVKMKEKGDIPEGYSVSREKKERFSLILESASTNQTSMYLCASSGTGRNEKLFFGSGTQLSVL.

V gene TRBV6-6 combines with J gene TRBJ2-2, with 10 bases aligning to TRBD2. Germline values: CDR1 MNHNY, CDR2 SVGAGI (reference sequence). The CDR3 contains 16 residues. V lost 2 bases to trimming and J lost 8 bases; unmatched junction nucleotides: 8. This CDR3 is CASSYDASGRSGELFF. CDR3 sequence (DNA): TGTGCCAGCAGTTACGACGCTAGCGGGAGATCTGGGGAGCTGTTTTTT.

This clonotype showed up just a few times. The gene calls are TRBV4-3 and TRBJ2-3; 13 bases match TRBD2. Germline CDR1 LGHNA, CDR2 YSLEER. The CDR3 consists of 16 residues. Trimming at V came to 1 base and at J to 6 bases, leaving 4 bases not matched to a gene. CDR3 DNA sequence: TGCGCCAGCAGCCAAGGGACTAGCGGGAGCTGGGATACGCAGTATTTT. Protein sequence: CASSQGTSGSWDTQYF.

The rearrangement uses TRBV28 and TRBJ2-5; the match to TRBD2 covers 8 bases. This CDR3 has 17 residues. V was clipped by 8 bases and J by 5 bases; unmatched bases: 19. Germline CDR1 and CDR2: MDHEN and SYDVKM. The DNA for the CDR3 is TGTGCCAGCCAACCGGAACTAGCGGCCCCCTCGGGGGAGACCCAGTACTTC. It is translated as CASQPELAAPSGETQYF.

This clonotype turned up a few times. CDR3 DNA sequence: TGTGCCAGCATCCAGGACAGAGCCTACAATGAGCAGTTCTTC. Protein: CASIQDRAYNEQFF. The gene calls are TRBV5-4 and TRBJ2-1, with D possibly matching TRBD1 (6 bases). The ends were cut back, 6 bases at V and 2 bases at J, with 12 bases in the middle. CDR1 is SGHNT, CDR2 YYREEE, per germline (reference sequence). The CDR3 is 14 amino acids.

Many counts were recorded for this clonotype. The CDR3 reads CASSPSDDYEQYF. CDR3 in DNA: TGTGCCAGCAGCCCTTCGGACGACTACGAGCAGTACTTC. The chain carries TRBV5-5 and TRBJ2-7, with unresolved D. The CDR3 is 13 amino acids. Germline-derived CDR1 and CDR2 are SGHKS and YYEKEE (reference sequence). Trimming removed 4 bases from V and 3 bases from J, with 11 bases in between.

This clonotype occurred many times. The CDR3: CASTLTGYSTDTQYF. As DNA, the CDR3 is TGTGCCAGCACCCTTACCGGGTATAGCACAGATACGCAGTATTTT. The J gene is TRBJ2-3, the V gene TRBV7-6; D remains unclear. Trimming shortened V by 7 bases and J by 0 bases, and 14 bases separated the two germline ends. Germline V gene lookup returns CDR1 SGHVS and CDR2 FNYEAQ. The CDR3 runs to 15 residues.

The chain couples TRBV18 to TRBJ1-2; D gene ambiguous. Trimming shortened V by 1 base and J by 6 bases, and 18 bases separated the two germline ends. CDR3 length: 16 residues. The germline gives CDR1 KGHSH, CDR2 LQKENI. The CDR3 sequence is CASSPLDGLVPNGYTF. The CDR3 DNA reads TGTGCCAGCTCACCACTGGACGGCCTGGTTCCAAATGGCTACACCTTC.

Remarks on this clonotype: A much larger clone is a single base away; this may be a read error. V and J are TRBV6-6 and TRBJ1-1; D not resolved. Germline V lookup: CDR1 MNHNY, CDR2 SVGAGI (reference sequence). The length of the CDR3 is 17 residues. Trimming removed 0 bases from V and 3 bases from J, with 17 bases in between. In nucleotides, the CDR3 is TGTGCCAGCAGTTACTCGATTTTTCGGACGCCGGACACTGAAGCTTTCTTT. Translation: CASSYSIFRTPDTEAFF.